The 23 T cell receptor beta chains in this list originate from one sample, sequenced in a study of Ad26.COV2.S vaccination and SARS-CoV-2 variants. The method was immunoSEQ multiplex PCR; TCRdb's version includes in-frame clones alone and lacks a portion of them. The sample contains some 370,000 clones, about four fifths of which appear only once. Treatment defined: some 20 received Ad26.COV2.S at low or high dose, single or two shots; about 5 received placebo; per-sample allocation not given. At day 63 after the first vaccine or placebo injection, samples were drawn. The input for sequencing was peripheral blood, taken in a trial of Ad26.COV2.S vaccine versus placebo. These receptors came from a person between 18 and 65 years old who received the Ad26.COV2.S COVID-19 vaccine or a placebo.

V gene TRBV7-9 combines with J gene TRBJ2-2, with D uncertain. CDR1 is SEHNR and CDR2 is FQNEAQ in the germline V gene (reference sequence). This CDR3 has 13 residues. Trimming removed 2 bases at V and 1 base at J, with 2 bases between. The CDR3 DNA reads TGTGCCAGCAGCTTATGGAACACCGGGGAGCTGTTTTTT. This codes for CASSLWNTGELFF. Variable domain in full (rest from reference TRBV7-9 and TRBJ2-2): DTGVSQNPRHKITKRGQNVTFRCDPISEHNRLYWYRQTLGQGPEFLTYFQNEAQLEKSRLLSDRFSAERPKGSFSTLEIQRTEQGDSAMYLCASSLWNTGELFFGEGSRLTVL.

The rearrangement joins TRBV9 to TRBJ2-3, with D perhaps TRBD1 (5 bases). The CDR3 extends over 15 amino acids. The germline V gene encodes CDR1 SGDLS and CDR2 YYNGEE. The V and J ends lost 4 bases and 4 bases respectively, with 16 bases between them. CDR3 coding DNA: TGTGCCAGCAGCCAAAGCCCCTTAGGGGCAGATACGCAGTATTTT. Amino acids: CASSQSPLGADTQYF. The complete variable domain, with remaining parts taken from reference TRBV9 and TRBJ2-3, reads DSGVTQTPKHLITATGQRVTLRCSPRSGDLSVYWYQQSLDQGLQFLIQYYNGEERAKGNILERFSAQQFPDLHSELNLSSLELGDSALYFCASSQSPLGADTQYFGPGTRLTVL.

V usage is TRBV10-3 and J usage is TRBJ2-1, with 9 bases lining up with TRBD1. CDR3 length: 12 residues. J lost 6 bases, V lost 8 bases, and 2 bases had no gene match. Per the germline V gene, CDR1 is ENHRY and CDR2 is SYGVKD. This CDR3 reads CAIGTGPNEQFF. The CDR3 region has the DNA TGTGCCATCGGGACAGGGCCCAATGAGCAGTTCTTC.

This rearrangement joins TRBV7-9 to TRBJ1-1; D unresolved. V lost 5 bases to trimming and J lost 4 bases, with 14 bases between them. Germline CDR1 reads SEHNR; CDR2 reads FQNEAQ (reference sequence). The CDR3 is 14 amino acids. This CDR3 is CASSPSSWSTEAFF. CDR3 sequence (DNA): TGTGCCAGCAGCCCCAGTTCTTGGAGCACTGAAGCTTTCTTT.

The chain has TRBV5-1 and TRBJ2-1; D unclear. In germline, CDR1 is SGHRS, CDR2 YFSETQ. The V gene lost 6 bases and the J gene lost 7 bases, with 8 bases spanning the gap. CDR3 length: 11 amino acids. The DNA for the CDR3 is TGCGCCAGCACGGACGGGAATGAGCAGTTCTTC. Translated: CASTDGNEQFF.

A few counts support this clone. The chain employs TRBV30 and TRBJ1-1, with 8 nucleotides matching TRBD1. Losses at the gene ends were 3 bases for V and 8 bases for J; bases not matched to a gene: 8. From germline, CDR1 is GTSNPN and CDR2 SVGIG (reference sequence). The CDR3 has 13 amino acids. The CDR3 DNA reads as TGTGCCTGGAGACGGACAGGGACTATGGAAGCTTTCTTT. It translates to CAWRRTGTMEAFF.

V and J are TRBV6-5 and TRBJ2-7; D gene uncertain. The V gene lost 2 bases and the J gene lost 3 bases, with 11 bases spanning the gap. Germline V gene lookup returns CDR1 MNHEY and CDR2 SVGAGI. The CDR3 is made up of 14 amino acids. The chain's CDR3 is CASSYIPGLYEQYF. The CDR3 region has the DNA TGTGCCAGCAGTTACATACCGGGCCTCTACGAGCAGTACTTC.

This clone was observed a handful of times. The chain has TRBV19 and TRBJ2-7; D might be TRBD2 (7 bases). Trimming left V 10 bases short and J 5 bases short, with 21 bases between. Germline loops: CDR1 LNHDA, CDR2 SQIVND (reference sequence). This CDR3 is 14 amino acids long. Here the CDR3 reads CATRDTGGLHEQYF. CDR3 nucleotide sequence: TGTGCCACCAGAGACACCGGGGGGCTCCACGAGCAGTACTTC.

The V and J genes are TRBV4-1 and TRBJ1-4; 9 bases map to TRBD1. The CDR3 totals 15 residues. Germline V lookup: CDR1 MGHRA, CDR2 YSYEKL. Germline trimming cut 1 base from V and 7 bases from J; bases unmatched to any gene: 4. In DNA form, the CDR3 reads TGCGCCAGCAGCCAAGTATACAGGGGGCTTGAAAAACTGTTTTTT. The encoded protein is CASSQVYRGLEKLFF.

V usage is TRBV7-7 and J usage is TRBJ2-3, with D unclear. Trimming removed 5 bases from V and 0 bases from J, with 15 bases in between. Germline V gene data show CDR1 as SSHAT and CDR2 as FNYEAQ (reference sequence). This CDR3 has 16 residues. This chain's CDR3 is CASSPGMRPSTDTQYF. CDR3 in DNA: TGTGCCAGCAGCCCTGGTATGAGACCTAGCACAGATACGCAGTATTTT.

The CDR3 DNA follows: TGTGCCAGCAGTTTAATTGGACGCACAGATACGCAGTATTTT. Its translation is CASSLIGRTDTQYF. V is TRBV6-5 and J is TRBJ2-3, with unresolved D. Germline CDR1 is MNHEY and CDR2 is SVGAGI. The V end lost 4 bases, the J end lost 1 base, and 9 bases lay between the germline ends. This CDR3 spans 14 amino acids.

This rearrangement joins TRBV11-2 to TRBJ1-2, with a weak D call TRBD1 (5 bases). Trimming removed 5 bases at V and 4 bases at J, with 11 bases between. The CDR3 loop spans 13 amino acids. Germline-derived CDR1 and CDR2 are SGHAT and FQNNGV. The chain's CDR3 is CASSQGEGYGYTF. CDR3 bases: TGTGCCAGCAGCCAGGGCGAGGGCTATGGCTACACCTTC.

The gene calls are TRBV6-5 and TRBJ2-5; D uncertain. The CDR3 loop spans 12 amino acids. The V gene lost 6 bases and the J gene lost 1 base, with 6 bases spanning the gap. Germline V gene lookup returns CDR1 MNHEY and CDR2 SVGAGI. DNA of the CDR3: TGTGCCAGCAGCAACATCCAAGAGACCCAGTACTTC. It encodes CASSNIQETQYF.

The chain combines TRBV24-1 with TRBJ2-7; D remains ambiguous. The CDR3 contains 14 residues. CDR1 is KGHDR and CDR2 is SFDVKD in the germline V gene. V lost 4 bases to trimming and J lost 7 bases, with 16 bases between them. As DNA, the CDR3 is TGTGCCACCAGTGACGCGCATATTTCCGGGGAGCAGTACTTC. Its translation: CATSDAHISGEQYF.

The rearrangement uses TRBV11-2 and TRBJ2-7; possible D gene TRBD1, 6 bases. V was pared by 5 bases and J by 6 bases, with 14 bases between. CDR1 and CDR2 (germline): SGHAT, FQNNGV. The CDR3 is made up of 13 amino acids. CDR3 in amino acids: CASSPTGISEQYF. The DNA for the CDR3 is TGTGCCAGCAGCCCTACAGGGATCAGCGAGCAGTACTTC.

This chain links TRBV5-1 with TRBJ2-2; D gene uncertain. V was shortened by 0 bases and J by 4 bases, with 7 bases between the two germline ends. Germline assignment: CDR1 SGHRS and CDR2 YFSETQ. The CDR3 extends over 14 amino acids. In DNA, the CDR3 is TGCGCCAGCAGCTTGGAACCGAGCACCGGGGAGCTGTTTTTT. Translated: CASSLEPSTGELFF.

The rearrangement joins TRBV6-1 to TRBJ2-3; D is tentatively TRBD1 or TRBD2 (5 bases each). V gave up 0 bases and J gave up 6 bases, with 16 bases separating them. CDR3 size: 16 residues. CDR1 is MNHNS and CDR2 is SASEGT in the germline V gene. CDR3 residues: CASSEAWSGSRDTQYF. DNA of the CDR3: TGTGCCAGCAGTGAAGCCTGGTCAGGGAGTAGGGATACGCAGTATTTT.

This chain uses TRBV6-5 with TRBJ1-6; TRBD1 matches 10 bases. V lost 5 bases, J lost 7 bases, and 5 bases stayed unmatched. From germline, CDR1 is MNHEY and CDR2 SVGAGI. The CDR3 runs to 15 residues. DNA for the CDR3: TGTGCCAGCAGTACTGACAGGGGGCCCAATTCACCCCTCCACTTT. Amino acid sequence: CASSTDRGPNSPLHF.

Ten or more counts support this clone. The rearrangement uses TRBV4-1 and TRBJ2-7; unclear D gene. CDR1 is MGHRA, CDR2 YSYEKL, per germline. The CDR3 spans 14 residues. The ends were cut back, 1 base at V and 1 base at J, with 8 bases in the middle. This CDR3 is CASSQAPGSYEQYF. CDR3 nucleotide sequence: TGCGCCAGCAGCCAAGCTCCCGGGTCCTACGAGCAGTACTTC.

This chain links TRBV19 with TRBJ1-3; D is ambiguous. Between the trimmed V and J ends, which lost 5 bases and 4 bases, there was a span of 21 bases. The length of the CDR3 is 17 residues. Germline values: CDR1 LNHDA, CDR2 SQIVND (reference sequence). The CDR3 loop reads CASSLSGLSGIGNTIYF. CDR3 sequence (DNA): TGTGCCAGTAGTTTAAGTGGCCTCAGTGGGATAGGAAACACCATATATTTT.

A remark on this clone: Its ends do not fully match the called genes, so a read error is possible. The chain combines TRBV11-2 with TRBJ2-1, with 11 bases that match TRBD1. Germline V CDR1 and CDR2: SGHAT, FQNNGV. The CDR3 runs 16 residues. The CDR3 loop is CASRKGQGARYSEQFF. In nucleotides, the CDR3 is TGTGCCAGCAGGAAAGGACAGGGGGCGCGGTACAGTGAGCAGTTCTTC.

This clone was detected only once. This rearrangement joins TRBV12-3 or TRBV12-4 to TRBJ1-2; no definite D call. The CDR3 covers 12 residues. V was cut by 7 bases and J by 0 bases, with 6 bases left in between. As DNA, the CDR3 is TGTGCCAGCACCGGGACTAACTATGGCTACACCTTC. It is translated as CASTGTNYGYTF.

As DNA, the CDR3 is TGTGCCAGCAGCCAAGATCTGGTTCGGTCTAACTATGGCTACACCTTC. Translating it yields CASSQDLVRSNYGYTF. V gene TRBV4-2 combines with J gene TRBJ1-2; D gene uncertain. The V and J ends lost 0 bases and 0 bases respectively, with 11 bases between them. CDR3 size: 16 residues. The germline V gene encodes CDR1 LGHNA and CDR2 YNFKEQ.